Listed below are T cell receptor beta chains from one sample, sequenced in a study of blood T cells in healthy people across ages. TCRdb reprocessed the 5' RACE reads with MiXCR, giving one entry per CDR3 protein. The sample has over 1,300,000 distinct CDR3 sequences, approximately 59% seen once. Sequencing was performed on blood. The receptors here all came from a man aged 18 to 35 in good health. Each CDR3 is given with its conserved first and last residue. A D gene is named only where the DNA matches it firmly. Clone sizes are given selectively: once, few, many, or a class where the clone is expanded.

cdr3_nt: TGCAGTACGACAAAGGAGGGCGGGGGCTACACCTTC; cdr3_aa: CSTTKEGGGYTF; d_call: .; j_call: TRBJ1-2; clone_size: .; v_call: TRBV20-1
cdr3_nt: TGCGCCAGCAAACCTAGCTCCTACGAGCAGTACTTC; cdr3_aa: CASKPSSYEQYF; d_call: .; j_call: TRBJ2-7; clone_size: .; v_call: TRBV4-3
cdr3_nt: TGTGCCAGCAGTGAAGCGGGGGGATGGAATGAGCAGTTCTTC; cdr3_aa: CASSEAGGWNEQFF; d_call: .; j_call: TRBJ2-1; clone_size: .; v_call: TRBV6-1
cdr3_nt: TGTGCCAGCAGTTTAACGGGCGGACAGGGGTGGGAGCAGCCCCAGCATTTT; cdr3_aa: CASSLTGGQGWEQPQHF; d_call: TRBD1; j_call: TRBJ1-5; clone_size: .; v_call: TRBV12-3/TRBV12-4
cdr3_nt: TGCGCCATTTCGGACAGGGCGTATGGCTACACCTTC; cdr3_aa: CAISDRAYGYTF; d_call: TRBD1; j_call: TRBJ1-2; clone_size: .; v_call: TRBV5-1
cdr3_nt: TGTGCCAGCAGCCAAGATGACCCGGCGGGCACAGATACGCAGTATTTT; cdr3_aa: CASSQDDPAGTDTQYF; d_call: .; j_call: TRBJ2-3; clone_size: many; v_call: TRBV4-2
cdr3_nt: TGCAGTGCTAGTTCAGGGTTCACTGAAGCTTTCTTT; cdr3_aa: CSASSGFTEAFF; d_call: .; j_call: TRBJ1-1; clone_size: once; v_call: TRBV20-1
cdr3_nt: TGTGCCAGCAGCGCACAGTCCGGCCAGGACGAGCAGTACTTC; cdr3_aa: CASSAQSGQDEQYF; d_call: .; j_call: TRBJ2-7; clone_size: .; v_call: TRBV7-9
cdr3_nt: TGTGCCAGCAGTTCGACAGGGTTGACTGAAGCTTTCTTT; cdr3_aa: CASSSTGLTEAFF; d_call: TRBD1; j_call: TRBJ1-1; clone_size: few; v_call: TRBV28
cdr3_nt: TGTGCCAGCAGTTACTCGGCAGTATTATTCGGTGAGCAGTTCTTC; cdr3_aa: CASSYSAVLFGEQFF; d_call: .; j_call: TRBJ2-1; clone_size: .; v_call: TRBV6-5
cdr3_nt: TGTGCCACCAGCAGAGATGAATCGGACAGGGGCGAGCAGTACTTC; cdr3_aa: CATSRDESDRGEQYF; d_call: TRBD1; j_call: TRBJ2-7; clone_size: .; v_call: TRBV15
cdr3_nt: TGCGCCTCCTCCTCGGGGGACAGAAATAATTCACCCCTCCACTTT; cdr3_aa: CASSSGDRNNSPLHF; d_call: TRBD1; j_call: TRBJ1-6; clone_size: .; v_call: TRBV4-1
cdr3_nt: TGCAGTGCTCCCGGGCCCTCCTACGAGCAGTACTTC; cdr3_aa: CSAPGPSYEQYF; d_call: .; j_call: TRBJ2-7; clone_size: .; v_call: TRBV20-1
cdr3_nt: TGTGCCAGCAGCCAGACAGGGATTGGCGGGGAGCTGTTTTTT; cdr3_aa: CASSQTGIGGELFF; d_call: TRBD1; j_call: TRBJ2-2; clone_size: .; v_call: TRBV14
cdr3_nt: TGTGCTAGCAGCTCCGACCCGGGGTCAGATACGCAGTATTTT; cdr3_aa: CASSSDPGSDTQYF; d_call: .; j_call: TRBJ2-3; clone_size: .; v_call: TRBV7-7
cdr3_nt: TGTGCCAGCAGCTTAGATTTCCCCGAGGTCATGAGCAATGAGCAGTTCTTC; cdr3_aa: CASSLDFPEVMSNEQFF; d_call: .; j_call: TRBJ2-1; clone_size: many; v_call: TRBV11-2
cdr3_nt: TGCGCCAGCAGCTTGGACGGGAGGAGCTCCTACGAGCAGTACTTC; cdr3_aa: CASSLDGRSSYEQYF; d_call: TRBD2; j_call: TRBJ2-7; clone_size: .; v_call: TRBV5-1
cdr3_nt: TGCAGCGCAGATGTGACTAGGGGAGATACGCAGTATTTT; cdr3_aa: CSADVTRGDTQYF; d_call: .; j_call: TRBJ2-3; clone_size: .; v_call: TRBV29-1
cdr3_nt: TGTGCCAGCAGCTTAGTTCCTAGCGGGGGCCTCAGCTCCTACGAGCAGTACTTC; cdr3_aa: CASSLVPSGGLSSYEQYF; d_call: TRBD2; j_call: TRBJ2-7; clone_size: few; v_call: TRBV7-2
cdr3_nt: TGCAGTGGGCGGACTAGCGGCACAGATACGCAGTATTTT; cdr3_aa: CSGRTSGTDTQYF; d_call: TRBD2; j_call: TRBJ2-3; clone_size: .; v_call: TRBV20-1
cdr3_nt: TGTGCCAGCAGCCAAGATTATCTGGGAGGGAACACTGAAGCTTTCTTT; cdr3_aa: CASSQDYLGGNTEAFF; d_call: .; j_call: TRBJ1-1; clone_size: .; v_call: TRBV4-2
cdr3_nt: TGTGCCAGCCGCCCCGATTTTCTGAATGGTTACGAGCAGTACTTC; cdr3_aa: CASRPDFLNGYEQYF; d_call: .; j_call: TRBJ2-7; clone_size: .; v_call: TRBV27
cdr3_nt: TGCGCCAGCAGCCAAGCCCAGGGCTACTATGGCTACACCTTC; cdr3_aa: CASSQAQGYYGYTF; d_call: .; j_call: TRBJ1-2; clone_size: few; v_call: TRBV4-3
cdr3_nt: TGTGCCAGCAGTGAGAGTGGGACGGGGGGAACTGAAGCTTTCTTT; cdr3_aa: CASSESGTGGTEAFF; d_call: .; j_call: TRBJ1-1; clone_size: .; v_call: TRBV2
cdr3_nt: TGCAGTGCTAGAGATCTGAATAACTATGGCTACACCTTC; cdr3_aa: CSARDLNNYGYTF; d_call: .; j_call: TRBJ1-2; clone_size: few; v_call: TRBV20-1
cdr3_nt: TGTGCCAGCAGCCCAGTGATCAGGGCAGCCTACGAGCAGTACTTC; cdr3_aa: CASSPVIRAAYEQYF; d_call: .; j_call: TRBJ2-7; clone_size: few; v_call: TRBV7-9
cdr3_nt: TGTGCCAGCAGCCCCTTTCGGGGGAGTAGCGCAGATACGCAGTATTTT; cdr3_aa: CASSPFRGSSADTQYF; d_call: .; j_call: TRBJ2-3; clone_size: .; v_call: TRBV11-2
cdr3_nt: TGTGCCAGCAGCTCAATACCAGCCAAAAACATTCAGTACTTC; cdr3_aa: CASSSIPAKNIQYF; d_call: .; j_call: TRBJ2-4; clone_size: .; v_call: TRBV13
cdr3_nt: TGTGCCAGCAGTTTTTCCCTAGCGGGACTACAAGAGACCCAGTACTTC; cdr3_aa: CASSFSLAGLQETQYF; d_call: TRBD2; j_call: TRBJ2-5; clone_size: .; v_call: TRBV27
cdr3_nt: TGTGCCACCGGGTTTAACCCACTCTATGGCTACACCTTC; cdr3_aa: CATGFNPLYGYTF; d_call: .; j_call: TRBJ1-2; clone_size: few; v_call: TRBV7-9
cdr3_nt: TGTGCCAGCAGTTACTCGAGTAATACGGAGACCCAGTACTTC; cdr3_aa: CASSYSSNTETQYF; d_call: .; j_call: TRBJ2-5; clone_size: .; v_call: TRBV6-5
cdr3_nt: TGTGCCAGCCATGGAGGACCGGGACGTGGGACTGAAGCTTTCTTT; cdr3_aa: CASHGGPGRGTEAFF; d_call: .; j_call: TRBJ1-1; clone_size: .; v_call: TRBV27
cdr3_nt: TGTGACATCAAAAGTCCTCCCTATCTCACCGGGGAGCTGTTTTTT; cdr3_aa: CDIKSPPYLTGELFF; d_call: .; j_call: TRBJ2-2; clone_size: .; v_call: TRBV10-3
cdr3_nt: TGCAGTGCTAAAACTTACTCCTACAATGAGCAGTTCTTC; cdr3_aa: CSAKTYSYNEQFF; d_call: .; j_call: TRBJ2-1; clone_size: once; v_call: TRBV20-1
cdr3_nt: TGCGCCAGCAGCTTACACCCTGACAGGAGCTCCTACGAGCAGTACTTC; cdr3_aa: CASSLHPDRSSYEQYF; d_call: .; j_call: TRBJ2-7; clone_size: few; v_call: TRBV5-1
cdr3_nt: TGCAGTGCCAGCATCCGGTTAGAGACCCAGTACTTC; cdr3_aa: CSASIRLETQYF; d_call: .; j_call: TRBJ2-5; clone_size: .; v_call: TRBV20-1
cdr3_nt: TGTGCCAGCAGCTTAGCGGGAGAAACCTCCTACGAGCAGTACTTC; cdr3_aa: CASSLAGETSYEQYF; d_call: .; j_call: TRBJ2-7; clone_size: .; v_call: TRBV7-9
cdr3_nt: TGTGCCAGCAGCTTGGGACAGGATAGCACAGATACGCAGTATTTT; cdr3_aa: CASSLGQDSTDTQYF; d_call: TRBD1; j_call: TRBJ2-3; clone_size: once; v_call: TRBV7-8
cdr3_nt: TGTGCCAGCAGCCGTTCATTCGACATAGCGGGGGGACTTTACGAGCAGTACTTC; cdr3_aa: CASSRSFDIAGGLYEQYF; d_call: TRBD2; j_call: TRBJ2-7; clone_size: few; v_call: TRBV4-2
cdr3_nt: TGCGCCAGCAGCCAAGATCAGGAGATGGCCTACAATGAGCAGTTCTTC; cdr3_aa: CASSQDQEMAYNEQFF; d_call: .; j_call: TRBJ2-1; clone_size: .; v_call: TRBV4-1
cdr3_nt: TGTGCCAGCAGAGGAGGACAGGAGAATGAAAAACTGTTTTTT; cdr3_aa: CASRGGQENEKLFF; d_call: TRBD1; j_call: TRBJ1-4; clone_size: few; v_call: TRBV12-3/TRBV12-4
cdr3_nt: TGTGCCAGCAGCCCTCACGTCCCTGGGGCCAACGTCCTGACTTTC; cdr3_aa: CASSPHVPGANVLTF; d_call: .; j_call: TRBJ2-6; clone_size: .; v_call: TRBV4-2
cdr3_nt: TGTGCCAGCAGCCAAGGGGGGACAGAAAAGTACTTC; cdr3_aa: CASSQGGTEKYF; d_call: TRBD1; j_call: TRBJ2-7; clone_size: .; v_call: TRBV4-2
cdr3_nt: TGCAGTGCTAGAGATGGGGTCGAGAGTTCACCCCTCCACTTT; cdr3_aa: CSARDGVESSPLHF; d_call: .; j_call: TRBJ1-6; clone_size: few; v_call: TRBV20-1
cdr3_nt: TGCAGTGCTCCCCAGGGGGGAGCTCAAGAGACCCAGTACTTC; cdr3_aa: CSAPQGGAQETQYF; d_call: .; j_call: TRBJ2-5; clone_size: .; v_call: TRBV20-1
cdr3_nt: TGTGCCAGCAACGCCGGGATCGGGAACGAGCAGTACTTC; cdr3_aa: CASNAGIGNEQYF; d_call: .; j_call: TRBJ2-7; clone_size: .; v_call: TRBV6-2/TRBV6-3
cdr3_nt: TGTGCCAGCAGTGAACAGAGCGGGAGGGTTTACGAGCAGTACTTC; cdr3_aa: CASSEQSGRVYEQYF; d_call: TRBD2; j_call: TRBJ2-7; clone_size: .; v_call: TRBV6-1
cdr3_nt: TGTGCCAGCAGCCAAGTCGGGCAGGGGGAACGGGAGACCCAGTACTTC; cdr3_aa: CASSQVGQGERETQYF; d_call: TRBD1; j_call: TRBJ2-5; clone_size: .; v_call: TRBV4-2
cdr3_nt: TGCGCCAGCAGCCAATCAGGGGCCCGCGGTCAGCCCCAGCATTTT; cdr3_aa: CASSQSGARGQPQHF; d_call: .; j_call: TRBJ1-5; clone_size: .; v_call: TRBV4-3
cdr3_nt: TGTGCCAGCAGTGAAGTATGGGACTCATACAATGAGCAGTTCTTC; cdr3_aa: CASSEVWDSYNEQFF; d_call: .; j_call: TRBJ2-1; clone_size: .; v_call: TRBV6-1
cdr3_nt: TGCAGTGCTAGAGATATCCAGAGCTCCTACAATGAGCAGTTCTTC; cdr3_aa: CSARDIQSSYNEQFF; d_call: .; j_call: TRBJ2-1; clone_size: .; v_call: TRBV20-1